The sample holds many counts of the clone carrying this TCR beta chain. Its antigen is not known. TCR beta CDR3 regions were amplified from RNA. Researchers ran a first-round RT-PCR on the TCR CDR3 using the HTBI primer set. One entry per CDR3 protein results from TCRdb running MiXCR on the multiplex PCR reads. The sample consists of about 350,000 distinct CDR3 sequences, approximately 15% of them appearing once. Stability of Graves' hyperthyroidism was defined as absent ophthalmopathy progression within 18 months. These patients, aged 18 to 65, had recently diagnosed hyperthyroidism lasting under 2 months. Diagnoses were established using clinical symptoms, serum thyroxine and TRAb, thyroid ultrasound and orbital computed tomography. CDR3 length: 13 residues. Trimming removed 5 bases from V and 6 bases from J, with 13 bases in between. The V gene's germline CDR1 is SGHAT and CDR2 FQNNGV. This entry is derived from a study of T cells in Graves' hyperthyroidism and ophthalmopathy.

Study-wide points: Among clonotypes expanded in thyroid above 0.001, most were also found in blood.

The chain employs TRBV11-2 and TRBJ1-1; D not certain. The sequence came from a woman in her thirties with Graves' hyperthyroidism. The sample taken for sequencing was blood. As DNA, the CDR3 is TGTGCCAGCAGCCTCGCATCGACCGCTGAAGCTTTCTTT. It encodes CASSLASTAEAFF.